The T cell receptor beta chain under discussion was sequenced for a study of radiotherapy plus CTLA-4 blockade in lung cancer (dated by TCRdb to the late 2010s). For the wider study: Objective responses occurred in roughly 19% of enrolled patients, and approximately 34% achieved disease control. What the authors observed across the whole study: Increased serum interferon-beta after radiation, together with early dynamic changes in blood T cell clones, were reported to be the strongest predictors of response. After treatment with radiotherapy and ipilimumab, TCR clones that originated in tumors expanded in peripheral blood.

CDR3 length: 15 amino acids, cysteine to phenylalanine. Of the read, only the CDR3 DNA is kept; its 45 bases are in frame from base 1. V trim: 5 bases; J trim: 2 bases; unmatched bases: 7. The germline V gene sets CDR1 to SGHTA and CDR2 to FQGNSA. The library was produced with the immunoSEQ multiplex PCR assay. TCRdb provides this immuneACCESS table in a form limited to in-frame rearrangements. Some clones are lacking; in checked studies, under half of them reflect an unresolved V gene, and why the rest are absent is not known. This sample comprises 70,000 to 100,000 clones, approximately 86% of them detected only once. The ten largest clones capture approximately 2% of the sample. The study tested focal radiation therapy combined with CTLA-4 blockade (ipilimumab) in patients with chemo-refractory metastatic non-small-cell lung cancer. Comment on this clone: It has no known antigen specificity. No quality values exist for individual bases; no much larger clone is one base distant.

The sample in question was peripheral blood, obtained from a patient treated with radiotherapy plus ipilimumab. This clonotype was obtained from a human donor with non-small cell lung cancer who had a partial response to radiotherapy plus ipilimumab. The receptor chain draws on TRBV7-2 and TRBJ2-7, with 9 bases matching TRBD1. The sequence in DNA is TGTGCCAGCAGCCCTGGACAGGGGACTCCCTACGAGCAGTACTTC. It translates as CASSPGQGTPYEQYF.